This TCR beta chain comes out of a study of T cell responses to AZD1222 COVID-19 vaccine. Findings of the study overall: Baseline seropositivity occurred in only 5 to 7 AZD1222 recipients. Researchers report vaccine-associated CD4 TCRs spanning spike, with dominance at 160-218 and 743-854. Repertoire samples came only from after the peak T cell response. In a largely white British group with more females than males, clonal diversity was possibly underestimated.

The table came from immunoSEQ multiplex PCR; TCRdb's copy has only in-frame clones and leaves some out. Of some 150,000 clones listed, roughly 90% are singletons. With regard to this clone: Its cognate antigen is unknown. Germline is not matched at one junction end, which may reflect a read error.

The CDR3 runs 13 residues. The starting material was peripheral blood, obtained on day 0 of MenACWY control vaccination. This sequence was found in an adult in good health. The chain employs TRBV12-3 or TRBV12-4 and TRBJ2-5; the D is unclear. In DNA, the CDR3 is TGTGCCAGCAGTTTATATCGTCGGGCCGCTTTGCACTTC. This translates into CASSLYRRAALHF.